The clone carrying this TCR beta chain was observed a few times. Its antigen is unidentified. The memory fraction was CD4+CD45RO+CD25- cells. Study conclusions and caveats: Tumor Tregs overlapped most with tumor, then blood, naive CD4+ cells.

Full-length variable regions came from constant-region reverse primers plus semi-nested Nested Universal Primer A PCR. TCRdb re-called the 5' RACE reads with MiXCR, one entry per CDR3 protein. This table has roughly 69,000 distinct CDR3 sequences, about 20% appearing once. The specimen sequenced was memory CD4+ T cells sorted from a lymph node. The subset denotes: memory CD4+ T cells, CD4+CD45RO+CD25-. This sequence originates from a female donor with breast cancer.

The CDR3 DNA follows: TGTGCCAGCACCCTGGGACAGGGTACAGATACGCAGTATTTT. Residues: CASTLGQGTDTQYF. The chain combines TRBV12-3 or TRBV12-4 with TRBJ2-3, with 9 bases that match TRBD1. The CDR3 runs 14 residues. V was clipped by 7 bases and J by 3 bases; unmatched bases: 5.